These 16 T cell receptor beta chains came from one sample sequenced in a study of T cell clonality in common variable immunodeficiency. The study, taken as a whole, reports: In common variable immunodeficiency, TCR beta chains reportedly carried fewer deletions and N-nucleotide insertions.

The protocol was immunoSEQ multiplex PCR, while the TCRdb copy is restricted to in-frame clones and leaves out a portion. The data show approximately 38,000 clones, none appearing only once, with about 6.3% held by the ten largest. No cognate antigen is known for these TCRs. The sequencing sample was made of peripheral blood mononuclear cells. The receptor source for this set is a human donor with common variable immunodeficiency.

This clone has a handful of counts. The read gets to within 3 residues of the CDR3 end, and the germline J gene fills in the rest. The chain couples TRBV19 to TRBJ2-3; weak D call: TRBD1 (5 bases). The germline V and J ends were trimmed by 2 bases and 5 bases, with 11 bases remaining between them. CDR1 LNHDA and CDR2 SQIVND come from the germline V gene (reference sequence). The CDR3 consists of 14 residues. The sequenced CDR3 bases are TGTGCCAGTAGTATAATTCAGGGCGTAGATACG. This sequence encodes CASSIIQGVDT. The CDR3, in full, reads CASSIIQGVDTQYF.

This clone occurred many times. The read terminates 3 residues ahead of where the CDR3 ends, so the germline J gene completes it. The genes are TRBV29-1 and TRBJ1-2, with 10 bases matching TRBD1. CDR3 length: 16 amino acids. The germline gives CDR1 SQVTM, CDR2 ANQGSEA. The ends lost 4 bases at V and 1 base at J; junction bases unmatched: 9. The CDR3 loop is CSVVGTGARLNYGYTF. CDR3 bases read: TGCAGCGTTGTAGGGACAGGGGCCCGACTTAACTATGGC.

The sample holds many counts of this clone. The read terminates 3 residues before the CDR3 end, so the remaining end is supplied by the germline J gene. This chain links TRBV19 with TRBJ2-5; a weak D match, TRBD2 (5 bases). The CDR3 runs 11 residues. The V end was cut by 7 bases, the J end by 4 bases, with 7 bases between. Germline CDR1 is LNHDA and CDR2 is SQIVND (reference sequence). CDR3 residues: CASMAGETQYF. CDR3 bases read: TGTGCCAGTATGGCGGGAGAGACC.

This clone turned up a few times. The CDR3 is cut off 3 residues early in the read; its end comes from the germline J gene. The chain recombines TRBV19 with TRBJ2-3; D is ambiguous. CDR3 size: 15 residues. V lost 5 bases, J lost 1 base, and 13 bases lay in between. Germline loops: CDR1 LNHDA, CDR2 SQIVND (reference sequence). Incomplete CDR3 DNA: TGTGCCAGTAGTTTCTCGCGAAGCGGCACAGATACG. Translated, it gives CASSFSRSGTDT. In full, the CDR3 reads CASSFSRSGTDTQYF.

This clone has ten or more counts. Read sequence stops 3 residues before the CDR3 end, and the germline J gene provides the missing end. The V gene is TRBV30, the J gene TRBJ1-5, with TRBD1 as a possible D gene (6 bases). The CDR3 spans 13 residues. Germline CDR1 is GTSNPN and CDR2 is SVGIG (reference sequence). V shed 5 bases and J shed 6 bases, with 14 bases lying between them. The chain's CDR3 is CAWRTGIGQPQHF. The sequenced CDR3 bases are TGTGCCTGGCGTACAGGGATAGGTCAGCCC.

Regarding this clone: The CDR3 is cut off 3 residues early in the read; its end comes from the germline J gene. This chain links TRBV19 with TRBJ1-5, with D possibly being TRBD1 (5 bases). The CDR3 has 14 residues. Trimming stripped 5 bases from V and 5 bases from J, with 13 bases between. The germline CDR1 and CDR2 sequences are LNHDA and SQIVND (reference sequence). CDR3 protein: CASSRLARDQPQHF. Incomplete CDR3 DNA: TGTGCCAGTAGTCGCCTGGCCAGGGATCAGCCC. Complete variable domain (other parts from reference TRBV19 and TRBJ1-5): DGGITQSPKYLFRKEGQNVTLSCEQNLNHDAMYWYRQDPGQGLRLIYYSQIVNDFQKGDIAEGYSVSREKKESFPLTVTSAQKNPTAFYLCASSRLARDQPQHFGDGTRLSIL.

The sample holds a few counts of this clone. Coverage ceases 3 residues before the CDR3 finishes, and the germline J gene fills in the end. The V and J genes are TRBV7-9 and TRBJ2-7, with 9 bases identical to TRBD1. Germline values: CDR1 SEHNR, CDR2 FQNEAQ (reference sequence). This CDR3 has 13 residues. Trimming at V came to 3 bases and at J to 6 bases, leaving 3 bases not matched to a gene. The CDR3 here is CASSLTGGSEQYF. Partial CDR3 DNA: TGTGCCAGCAGCTTGACAGGGGGAAGCGAG.

This clone was seen repeatedly, ten times or more. The read terminates 3 residues ahead of where the CDR3 ends, so the germline J gene completes it. The J gene is TRBJ1-2, the V gene TRBV5-1, with 7 bases aligning to TRBD1. V shed 4 bases and J 0 bases; nucleotides not matched to a gene: 6. The CDR3 is 15 residues long. Germline loops: CDR1 SGHRS, CDR2 YFSETQ. The chain's CDR3 is CASSPDGTANYGYTF. Incomplete CDR3 DNA: TGCGCCAGCAGCCCGGACGGGACAGCTAACTATGGC.

This clone has only a few counts. The read is 3 residues too short to cover the CDR3 end, so that end is filled in from the germline J gene. The V and J genes are TRBV11-2 and TRBJ2-7; D gene uncertain. The germline CDR1 and CDR2 sequences are SGHAT and FQNNGV. CDR3 length: 15 residues. V shed 1 base and J shed 5 bases, with 15 bases lying between them. CDR3 region: CASSLVAVGLHEQYF. The CDR3 bases that were read are TGTGCCAGCAGCTTAGTCGCAGTCGGGTTGCACGAG.

The sequenced CDR3 bases are TGCAGTGCGGGAACCCAGGGGGCTGGAGGC. This gives the protein CSAGTQGAGG. The CDR3 reads in full as CSAGTQGAGGYTF. The chain links TRBV20-1 to TRBJ1-2; TRBD1 matches 8 bases. The CDR3 end is not reached by the read, which stops 3 residues before it; the germline J gene fills it in. The CDR3 covers 13 residues. Germline CDR1 DFQATT, CDR2 SNEGSKA (reference sequence).

This clone was recorded many times. Additional DNA sequences in this sample encode the identical CDR3. The part of the CDR3 DNA that was read is TGCGCCAGCAGCTTGGCACTAGCGGGAGGGAACGAG. Its protein is CASSLALAGGNE. The whole CDR3 protein is CASSLALAGGNEQYF. The chain couples TRBV5-1 to TRBJ2-7, with 13 bases fitting TRBD2. The sequence runs out 3 residues before the end of the CDR3; the remainder is reconstructed from the germline J gene. Germline V lookup: CDR1 SGHRS, CDR2 YFSETQ. There are 15 residues in the CDR3. The trim removed 0 bases at V and 5 bases at J, leaving 2 bases unmatched.

Many counts were recorded for this clone. Read sequence stops 3 residues before the CDR3 end, and the germline J gene provides the missing end. V and J are TRBV2 and TRBJ2-1, with D perhaps matching TRBD2 (5 bases). The CDR3 sequence is 11 residues long. Germline CDR1 SNHLY, CDR2 FYNNEI. V shed 3 bases and J shed 8 bases, with 5 bases lying between them. CDR3 protein: CASSERDEQFF. The sequenced part of the CDR3 DNA is TGTGCCAGCAGTGAGCGGGATGAG.

The sample holds many counts of this clone. The CDR3 goes on 3 residues after the read ends, and that part is filled in from the germline J gene. V is TRBV19 and J is TRBJ2-3; 10 bases match TRBD2. The CDR3 is made up of 15 amino acids. The junction had 6 bases not matched to a gene; V was cut back by 3 bases and J by 6 bases. Looked up from germline, CDR1 is LNHDA and CDR2 is SQIVND (reference sequence). Partial CDR3 DNA: TGTGCCAGTAGTATCGGAGCGGGAGGGCCGGATACG. It codes for CASSIGAGGPDT. In full, the CDR3 reads CASSIGAGGPDTQYF.

On this clone itself: The read is 3 residues too short to cover the CDR3 end, so that end is filled in from the germline J gene. This chain links TRBV19 with TRBJ2-7, with 8 positions matching TRBD2. V was clipped by 5 bases and J by 4 bases; unmatched bases: 7. Germline V gene lookup returns CDR1 LNHDA and CDR2 SQIVND (reference sequence). This CDR3 has 14 residues. The covered CDR3 bases are TGTGCCAGTAGTCAAGGTAGCGGGGTGTACGAG. This sequence encodes CASSQGSGVYE. The full CDR3 is CASSQGSGVYEQYF.

This clone was detected a few times. Read sequence stops 3 residues before the CDR3 end, and the germline J gene provides the missing end. This chain joins TRBV6-4 and TRBJ2-2; D gene unclear. Germline CDR1 and CDR2: MRHNA and SNTAGT. The CDR3 is 13 residues long. Trimming took 4 bases from V and 1 from J, leaving 4 bases between them. Partial CDR3 DNA: TGTGCCAGCAGTGCAGGGAACACCGGGGAG. Amino acids: CASSAGNTGE. The CDR3, in full, reads CASSAGNTGELFF.

This clone was detected ten times or more. The read ends 3 residues early relative to the CDR3; the germline J gene fills the gap. This sequence joins TRBV6-4 and TRBJ2-3; possibly TRBD2 for D (5 bases). This CDR3 has 13 amino acids. Germline loops: CDR1 MRHNA, CDR2 SNTAGT. Trimming removed 3 bases from V and 5 bases from J, with 9 bases in between. CDR3: CASSDREGDTQYF. The part of the CDR3 DNA that was read is TGTGCCAGCAGTGATCGAGAGGGAGATACG.